The next 14 T cell receptor beta chains were all read from a single sample in a study of shared T cell receptors in the human thymus. Produced via immunoSEQ multiplex PCR; TCRdb's table is partial and in-frame only. The sample contains hundreds of thousands of clones, 70% to 90% of which appear only once. These records were also assigned to another study, of human thymus T cells.

Source material: thymocytes. The receptors were gathered from a boy under three years old with a congenital heart defect.

This clone was seen once. The rearrangement uses TRBV2 and TRBJ2-2, with 10 bases fitting TRBD1. CDR1 SNHLY and CDR2 FYNNEI come from the germline V gene. Trimming removed 6 bases from V and 1 base from J; junction bases left unmatched: 14. The CDR3 has 19 residues. DNA of the CDR3: TGTGCCAGCAGCCGGGACAGGGGTCGACTAGCAAGGAACACCGGGGAGCTGTTTTTT. Its protein product is CASSRDRGRLARNTGELFF.

J is TRBJ1-1 and V is TRBV7-9, with 7 bases matching TRBD1. Looked up from germline, CDR1 is SEHNR and CDR2 is FQNEAQ (reference sequence). CDR3 length: 15 residues. V dropped 0 bases and J dropped 4; count of bases not matched to a gene: 5. The CDR3 DNA follows: TGTGCCAGCAGCTTAGCCGGGACAGCTCTCACTGAAGCTTTCTTT. This translates into CASSLAGTALTEAFF.

This chain joins TRBV27 and TRBJ1-2, with 12 bases aligning to TRBD1. The junction had 4 bases not matched to a gene; V was cut back by 3 bases and J by 8 bases. The CDR3 sequence is 14 residues long. The germline V gene encodes CDR1 MNHEY and CDR2 SMNVEV (reference sequence). The DNA of the CDR3 is TGTGCCAGCAGTTTGGGACAGGGGGCGGGGGGCTACACCTTC. Its protein is CASSLGQGAGGYTF.

In its sample, this clone was seen once. The genes are TRBV6-6 and TRBJ1-4; no definite D call. There are 14 residues in the CDR3. Germline CDR1 and CDR2: MNHNY and SVGAGI (reference sequence). Trimming left V 1 base short and J 7 bases short, with 10 bases between. CDR3 nucleotides: TGTGCCAGCAGTTACTATGGGCGGGGTGAAAAACTGTTTTTT. Translated: CASSYYGRGEKLFF.

To note about this clone: One end of the junction fails to match germline, which may point to a read error. The V and J genes are TRBV25-1 and TRBJ2-5; D gene unclear. This CDR3 has 14 amino acids. Germline V gives CDR1 MGHDK, CDR2 SYGVNS. CDR3 amino acids: CASSESEGGEPQYF. The CDR3 bases are TGTGCCAGCAGTGAATCGGAAGGCGGAGAGCCCCAGTACTTC.

This clone occurred once. The rearrangement uses TRBV11-2 and TRBJ2-7; a weak D match, TRBD1 (7 bases). V shed 0 bases and J shed 9 bases, with 12 bases lying between them. The V gene's germline CDR1 is SGHAT and CDR2 FQNNGV. This CDR3 contains 13 residues. CDR3 DNA sequence: TGTGCCAGCAGCTTAGACAGGGGGGCAGGGCAGTACTTC. Translated, it gives CASSLDRGAGQYF.

This chain joins TRBV4-1 and TRBJ2-7, with no clear D. The CDR3 runs to 17 residues. V was shortened by 6 bases and J by 4 bases, with 25 bases between the two germline ends. Germline CDR1 and CDR2: MGHRA and YSYEKL. CDR3 in DNA: TGCGCCAGCAGTCCCCCGCTAACACAAACAGACCGATACGAGCAGTACTTC. Translated, it gives CASSPPLTQTDRYEQYF.

This sequence joins TRBV6-5 and TRBJ2-1, with TRBD1 matching over 7 bases. CDR3 size: 15 residues. Unmatched junction bases numbered 6, after V lost 2 bases and J lost 5 bases. The V gene's germline CDR1 is MNHEY and CDR2 SVGAGI. As DNA, the CDR3 is TGTGCCAGCAGTTACGGTATAACAGGGGACAATGAGCAGTTCTTC. This sequence encodes CASSYGITGDNEQFF.

The chain recombines TRBV27 with TRBJ1-1; TRBD1 is a possible D gene (6 bases). Germline V gene lookup returns CDR1 MNHEY and CDR2 SMNVEV (reference sequence). The CDR3 extends over 15 amino acids. The germline V and J ends were trimmed by 5 bases and 0 bases, with 13 bases remaining between them. CDR3: CASSPRDILNTEAFF. The DNA of the CDR3 is TGTGCCAGCAGTCCTCGGGACATACTGAACACTGAAGCTTTCTTT.

V and J are TRBV5-4 and TRBJ2-7, with D perhaps matching TRBD2 (6 bases). The CDR3 has 15 amino acids. V was cut by 6 bases and J by 5 bases, with 21 bases left in between. In germline, CDR1 is SGHNT, CDR2 YYREEE (reference sequence). The CDR3 sequence is CASNNGAGTRDEQYF. DNA for the CDR3: TGTGCCAGCAACAATGGTGCGGGAACTAGGGACGAGCAGTACTTC.

This clone was picked up one time. The rearrangement joins TRBV28 to TRBJ2-2, with 10 nucleotides matching TRBD2. Germline CDR1 is MDHEN and CDR2 is SYDVKM. J was trimmed by 6 bases and V by 7 bases; bases with no gene match: 14. The CDR3 extends over 17 amino acids. Here the CDR3 DNA reads TGTGCCAGCACCCACAGGGGTGGTAGCGGGAGGTCCGGGGAGCTGTTTTTT. Translating gives CASTHRGGSGRSGELFF.

The V and J genes are TRBV7-2 and TRBJ2-5, with 14 nucleotides matching TRBD2. The CDR3 consists of 19 residues. With V trimmed by 4 bases and J by 1 base, 11 bases remained unmatched. Germline CDR1 reads SGHTA; CDR2 reads FQGNSA. This chain's CDR3 is CASSSNGTSGRTVQETQYF. CDR3 nucleotides: TGTGCCAGCAGCTCGAACGGGACTAGCGGGAGAACCGTCCAAGAGACCCAGTACTTC.

This chain links TRBV7-8 with TRBJ2-7; D perhaps matches TRBD2 (7 bases). CDR1 is SGHVS, CDR2 FQNEAQ, per germline. V shed 3 bases and J shed 6 bases, with 21 bases lying between them. The CDR3 has 16 residues. This chain's CDR3 is CASSFPAGIAGAEQYF. CDR3 coding DNA: TGTGCCAGCAGCTTCCCGGCGGGTATCGCGGGGGCCGAGCAGTACTTC. The entire variable domain, with the rest obtained from reference TRBV7-8 and TRBJ2-7, is as follows: GAGVSQSPRYKVAKRGQDVALRCDPISGHVSLFWYQQALGQGPEFLTYFQNEAQLDKSGLPSDRFFAERPEGSVSTLKIQRTQQEDSAVYLCASSFPAGIAGAEQYFGPGTRLTVT.

CDR3 protein: CASSPGGTGDHSPLHF. The CDR3 DNA reads as TGTGCCAGCAGCCCAGGGGGGACAGGGGATCATTCACCCCTCCACTTT. This rearrangement joins TRBV11-2 to TRBJ1-6; TRBD1 matches 10 bases. The CDR3 extends over 16 amino acids. J gave up 8 bases and V 5 bases, and 9 bases lay outside the gene matches. Germline V CDR1 and CDR2: SGHAT, FQNNGV.